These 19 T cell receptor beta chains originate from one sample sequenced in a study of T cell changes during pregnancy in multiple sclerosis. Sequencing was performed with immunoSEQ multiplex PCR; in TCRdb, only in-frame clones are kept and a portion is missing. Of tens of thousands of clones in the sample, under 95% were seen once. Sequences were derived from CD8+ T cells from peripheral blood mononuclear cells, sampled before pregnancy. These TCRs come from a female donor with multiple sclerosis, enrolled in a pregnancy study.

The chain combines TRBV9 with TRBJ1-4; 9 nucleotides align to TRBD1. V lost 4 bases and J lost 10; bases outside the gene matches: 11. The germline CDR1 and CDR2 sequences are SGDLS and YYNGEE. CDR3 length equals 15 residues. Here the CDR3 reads CASSPPGQGVAKLFF. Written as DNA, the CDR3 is TGTGCCAGCAGCCCGCCGGGACAGGGAGTGGCAAAACTGTTTTTT. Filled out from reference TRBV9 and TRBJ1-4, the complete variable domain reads DSGVTQTPKHLITATGQRVTLRCSPRSGDLSVYWYQQSLDQGLQFLIQYYNGEERAKGNILERFSAQQFPDLHSELNLSSLELGDSALYFCASSPPGQGVAKLFFGSGTQLSVL.

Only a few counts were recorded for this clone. The CDR3 is CASSSGTPYGYTF. The CDR3 DNA is TGTGCCAGCAGCTCAGGGACACCCTATGGCTACACCTTC. V gene TRBV9 combines with J gene TRBJ1-2, with D maybe TRBD1 (6 bases). CDR3 length equals 13 residues. Trimming took 4 bases from V and 4 from J, leaving 11 bases between them. The V gene's germline CDR1 is SGDLS and CDR2 YYNGEE. The variable domain in full, with the rest retrieved from reference TRBV9 and TRBJ1-2, is DSGVTQTPKHLITATGQRVTLRCSPRSGDLSVYWYQQSLDQGLQFLIQYYNGEERAKGNILERFSAQQFPDLHSELNLSSLELGDSALYFCASSSGTPYGYTFGSGTRLTVV.

The CDR3 loop is CASSLGPGTSNGELFF. CDR3 coding DNA: TGTGCCAGCAGCCTAGGCCCCGGGACTAGCAACGGGGAGCTGTTTTTT. V is TRBV7-3 and J is TRBJ2-2; 9 positions agree with TRBD2. The CDR3 loop spans 16 amino acids. From germline, CDR1 is SGHTA and CDR2 FQGTGA. The V segment lost 5 bases and the J segment 7 bases; nucleotides outside the gene matches: 11.

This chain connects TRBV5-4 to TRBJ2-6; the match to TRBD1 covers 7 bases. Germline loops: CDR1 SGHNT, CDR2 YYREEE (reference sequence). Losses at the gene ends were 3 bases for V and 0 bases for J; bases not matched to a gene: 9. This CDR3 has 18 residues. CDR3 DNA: TGTGCCAGCAGCTCGGACACGGGACAGAGCTCTGGGGCCAACGTCCTGACTTTC. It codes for CASSSDTGQSSGANVLTF.

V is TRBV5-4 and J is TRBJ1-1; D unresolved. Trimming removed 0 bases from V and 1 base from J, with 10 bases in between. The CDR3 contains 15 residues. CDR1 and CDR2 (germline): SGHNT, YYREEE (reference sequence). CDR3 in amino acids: CASSLAISGNTEAFF. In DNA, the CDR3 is TGTGCCAGCAGCTTGGCGATCAGTGGGAACACTGAAGCTTTCTTT.

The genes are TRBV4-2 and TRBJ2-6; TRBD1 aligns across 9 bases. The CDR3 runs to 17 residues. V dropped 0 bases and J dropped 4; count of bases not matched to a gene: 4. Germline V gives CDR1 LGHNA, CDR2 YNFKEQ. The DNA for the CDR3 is TGTGCCAGCAGCCAAGAAGGGACAGGGCTCGGGGCCAACGTCCTGACTTTC. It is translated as CASSQEGTGLGANVLTF.

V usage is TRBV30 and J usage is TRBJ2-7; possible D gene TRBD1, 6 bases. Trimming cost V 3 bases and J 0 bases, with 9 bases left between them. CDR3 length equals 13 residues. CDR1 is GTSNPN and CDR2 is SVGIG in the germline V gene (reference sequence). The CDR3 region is CAWRDSPSYEQYF. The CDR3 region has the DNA TGTGCCTGGAGGGACAGCCCCTCCTACGAGCAGTACTTC.

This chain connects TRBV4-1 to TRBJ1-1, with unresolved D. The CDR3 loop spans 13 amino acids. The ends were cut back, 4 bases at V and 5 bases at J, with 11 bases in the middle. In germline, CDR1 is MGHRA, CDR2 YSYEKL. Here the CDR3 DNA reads TGCGCCAGCAGCCTCCCTCTCGGGACTGAAGCTTTCTTT. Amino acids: CASSLPLGTEAFF.

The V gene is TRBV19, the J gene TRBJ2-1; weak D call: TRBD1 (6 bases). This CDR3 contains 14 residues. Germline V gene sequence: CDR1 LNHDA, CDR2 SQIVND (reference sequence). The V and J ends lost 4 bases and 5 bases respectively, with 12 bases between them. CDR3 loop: CASSTQGRDNEQFF. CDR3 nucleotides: TGTGCCAGTAGTACACAGGGTAGGGACAATGAGCAGTTCTTC.

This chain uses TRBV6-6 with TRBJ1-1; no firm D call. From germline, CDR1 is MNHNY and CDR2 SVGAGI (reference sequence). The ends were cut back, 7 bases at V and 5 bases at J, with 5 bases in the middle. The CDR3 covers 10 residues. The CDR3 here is CASMSTEAFF. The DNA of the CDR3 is TGTGCCAGCATGAGTACTGAAGCTTTCTTT.

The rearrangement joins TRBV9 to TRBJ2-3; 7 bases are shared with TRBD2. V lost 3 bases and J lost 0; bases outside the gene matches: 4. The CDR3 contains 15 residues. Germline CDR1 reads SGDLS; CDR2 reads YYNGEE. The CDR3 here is CASSDGRVSTDTQYF. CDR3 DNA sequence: TGTGCCAGCAGCGATGGGAGGGTCAGCACAGATACGCAGTATTTT.

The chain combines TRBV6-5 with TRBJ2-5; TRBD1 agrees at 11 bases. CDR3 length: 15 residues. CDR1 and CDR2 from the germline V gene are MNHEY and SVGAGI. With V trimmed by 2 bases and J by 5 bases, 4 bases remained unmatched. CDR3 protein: CASSYGTGGGETQYF. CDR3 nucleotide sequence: TGTGCCAGCAGTTACGGGACAGGGGGTGGCGAGACCCAGTACTTC.

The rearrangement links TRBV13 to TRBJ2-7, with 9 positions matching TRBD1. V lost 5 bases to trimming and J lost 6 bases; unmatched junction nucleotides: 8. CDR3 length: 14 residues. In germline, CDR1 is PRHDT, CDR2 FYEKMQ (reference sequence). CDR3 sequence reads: CASSVRDRDFEQYF. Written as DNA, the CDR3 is TGTGCCAGCAGCGTACGGGACAGGGATTTCGAGCAGTACTTC.

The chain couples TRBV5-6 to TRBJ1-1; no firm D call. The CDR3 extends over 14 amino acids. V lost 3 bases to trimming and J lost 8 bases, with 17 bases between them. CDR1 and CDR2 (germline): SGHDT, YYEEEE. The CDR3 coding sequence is TGTGCCAGCAGCTCCCCGGGAGGCGCAAAAGAAGCTTTCTTT. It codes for CASSSPGGAKEAFF. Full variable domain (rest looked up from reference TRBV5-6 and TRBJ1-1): DAGVTQSPTHLIKTRGQQVTLRCSPKSGHDTVSWYQQALGQGPQFIFQYYEEEERQRGNFPDRFSGHQFPNYSSELNVNALLLGDSALYLCASSSPGGAKEAFFGQGTRLTVV.

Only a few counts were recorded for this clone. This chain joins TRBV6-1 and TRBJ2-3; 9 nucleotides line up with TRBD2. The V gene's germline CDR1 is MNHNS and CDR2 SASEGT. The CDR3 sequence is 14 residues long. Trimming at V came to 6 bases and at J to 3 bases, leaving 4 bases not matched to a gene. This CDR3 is CASRGGGETDTQYF. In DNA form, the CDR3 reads TGTGCCAGCAGGGGCGGGGGGGAAACAGATACGCAGTATTTT.

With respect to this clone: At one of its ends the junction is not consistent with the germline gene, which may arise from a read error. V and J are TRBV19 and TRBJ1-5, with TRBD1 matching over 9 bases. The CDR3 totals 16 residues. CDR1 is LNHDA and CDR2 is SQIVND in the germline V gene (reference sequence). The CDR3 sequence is CASSTPGTGSTQPQHF. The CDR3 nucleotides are TGTGCCAGTAGTACCCCCGGGACAGGGAGCACTCAGCCCCAGCATTTT.

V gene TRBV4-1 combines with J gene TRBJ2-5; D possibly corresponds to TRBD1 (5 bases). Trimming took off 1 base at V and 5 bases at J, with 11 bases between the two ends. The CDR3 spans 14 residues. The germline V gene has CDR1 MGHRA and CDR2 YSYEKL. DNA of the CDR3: TGCGCCAGCAGCCAAGGATCAGGGATGGAGACCCAGTACTTC. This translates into CASSQGSGMETQYF.

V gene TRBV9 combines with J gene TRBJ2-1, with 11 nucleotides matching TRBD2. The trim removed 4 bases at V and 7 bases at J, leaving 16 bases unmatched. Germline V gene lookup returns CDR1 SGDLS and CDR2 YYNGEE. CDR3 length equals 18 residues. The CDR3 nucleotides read TGTGCCAGCAGCTCAACCACTAGCGGGGGCCCTACCTTGAATGAGCAGTTCTTC. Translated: CASSSTTSGGPTLNEQFF.

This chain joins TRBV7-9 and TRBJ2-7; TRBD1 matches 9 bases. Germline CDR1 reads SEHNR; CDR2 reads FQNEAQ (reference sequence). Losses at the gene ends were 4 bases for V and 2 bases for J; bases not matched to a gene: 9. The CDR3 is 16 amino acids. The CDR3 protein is CASSSGTGKGAYEQYF. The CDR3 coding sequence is TGTGCCAGCAGCTCCGGGACAGGGAAGGGGGCCTACGAGCAGTACTTC.